This record looks at one TCR beta chain sequence and its context. This clonotype was observed a handful of times. Its target antigen remains unknown. No base quality values were provided; no much bigger clone lies one nucleotide off. Between the V and J ends, shortened by 6 bases and 0 bases respectively, the junction contains 14 bases. The CDR3 starts with the cysteine, ends with the phenylalanine, and has 16 residues. The only DNA kept is the CDR3, 48 bases in frame from the first base. Sequences MNHEY (CDR1) and SVGEGT (CDR2) are obtained from the germline V gene. The receptor library was made with RT-PCR. The instrument given in TCRdb is Illumina HiSeq 2500. TCRdb trimmed public reads at Q25 via fastp, called clones via MiXCR and kept in-frame beta chains. Under each unique CDR3 protein, matching rows form one entry showing the most common genes and DNA. Recorded for this sample are around 520,000 distinct CDR3 sequences; 25% of them occurred a single time. The ten largest clones represent 1.9% of the sample.

This entry belongs to a study of response to subunit inactivated influenza vaccine (dated by TCRdb to the late 2010s). As for the study more broadly: Deep quantitative T cell receptor repertoire profiling was used in the study to track responses to a trivalent subunit inactivated influenza vaccine.

What the work shows at the level of the full study, not this receptor alone: It was suggested by the authors that each seasonal influenza vaccination may recruit only a limited number of new T cells.

The rearranged segments are TRBV6-2 or TRBV6-3 and TRBJ2-2; TRBD1 is a weak D gene call, 6 bases matching. This sample comprised CD4+ T cells sorted from PBMCs, obtained less than 6 days after vaccination. This clonotype was obtained from a man over 45 who received an inactivated influenza vaccine. Donor details come from another sample of the same person, matched by shared clones. The DNA sequence is TGTGCCAGCAGCCCCGGGCAGGGGACGAACACCGGGGAGCTGTTTTTT. This is translated as CASSPGQGTNTGELFF.